The entry below gives a single TCR beta chain sequence along with its context. Its antigen is undetermined. Germline V gene lookup returns CDR1 SGHVS and CDR2 FNYEAQ. This CDR3 region has 21 residues. These data come from a study of T cells expressing NK-cell markers. Study-level points and caveats: No clear determination of HCMV specificity was made for expanded NKG2C+ T cell clones. The study found dominant NKG2C+ clonotypes at roughly 1.0-8% of CD8+ T cells in over 5 donors. Among four donors, these clonotypes also ranked first in the CD3+CD56-NKG2C+ fraction.

TCRdb reanalyzed the 5' RACE reads, giving one entry per CDR3 protein sequence and no DNA. The table for this sample gives 400,000 to 550,000 distinct CDR3 sequences. The chain combines TRBV7-6 with TRBJ2-1; TCRdb outputs TRBD2, but without DNA this stays unchecked. Sequencing was done on a sample of blood T cells: a sorted CD56 or NKG2C T cell subset, CD4+ or CD8+ T cells, or bulk PBMC T cells (not recorded which). The TCR was taken from a woman between 18 and 69 years old in good health. The CDR3 sequence is CASSLSTGLAGRNPFYNEQFF.